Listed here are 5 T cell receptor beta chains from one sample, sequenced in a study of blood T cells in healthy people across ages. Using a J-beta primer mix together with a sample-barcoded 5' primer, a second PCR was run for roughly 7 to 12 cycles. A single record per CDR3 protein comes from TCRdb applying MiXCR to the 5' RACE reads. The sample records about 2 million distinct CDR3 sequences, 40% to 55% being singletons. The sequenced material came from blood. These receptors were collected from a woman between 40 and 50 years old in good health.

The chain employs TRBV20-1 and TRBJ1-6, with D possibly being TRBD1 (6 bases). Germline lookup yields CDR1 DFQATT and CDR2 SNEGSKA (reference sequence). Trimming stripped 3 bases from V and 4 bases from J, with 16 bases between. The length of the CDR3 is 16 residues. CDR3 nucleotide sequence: TGCAGTGCTAGCGCCGTTACAGGGAGTTATAATTCACCCCTCCACTTT. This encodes CSASAVTGSYNSPLHF.

CDR3 in DNA: TGCAGTGCTAGAGATAGCGGGGGGGCTCGTGAGCAGTACTTC. Translation gives CSARDSGGAREQYF. The rearrangement uses TRBV20-1 and TRBJ2-7; 11 bases are a match to TRBD2. This CDR3 region has 14 residues. Per the germline V gene, CDR1 is DFQATT and CDR2 is SNEGSKA (reference sequence). Losses at the gene ends were 0 bases for V and 7 bases for J; bases not matched to a gene: 5.

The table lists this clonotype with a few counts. The CDR3: CAWSVFSKVPYEQYF. CDR3 sequence (DNA): TGTGCCTGGAGTGTATTCAGTAAAGTTCCCTACGAGCAGTACTTC. This chain links TRBV30 with TRBJ2-7; no firm D call. The CDR3 spans 15 residues. Germline lookup yields CDR1 GTSNPN and CDR2 SVGIG (reference sequence). V dropped 0 bases and J dropped 2 bases, with 14 bases sitting between them. The full variable domain, rest sourced from reference TRBV30 and TRBJ2-7, is SQTIHQWPATLVQPVGSPLSLECTVEGTSNPNLYWYRQAAGRGLQLLFYSVGIGQISSEVPQNLSASRPQDRQFILSSKKLLLSDSGFYLCAWSVFSKVPYEQYFGPGTRLTVT.

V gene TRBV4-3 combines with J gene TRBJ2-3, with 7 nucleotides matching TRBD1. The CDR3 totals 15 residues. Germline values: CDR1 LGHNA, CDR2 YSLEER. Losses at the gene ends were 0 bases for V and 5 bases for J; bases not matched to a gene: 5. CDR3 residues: CASSQEGQAGDTQYF. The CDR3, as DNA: TGCGCCAGCAGCCAAGAAGGACAGGCCGGAGATACGCAGTATTTT.

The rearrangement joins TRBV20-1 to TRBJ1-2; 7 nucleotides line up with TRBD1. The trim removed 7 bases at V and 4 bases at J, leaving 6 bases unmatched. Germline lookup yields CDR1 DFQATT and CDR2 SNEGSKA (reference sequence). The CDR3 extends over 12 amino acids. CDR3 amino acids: CSVRQGPYGYTF. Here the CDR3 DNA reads TGCAGTGTAAGACAGGGCCCCTATGGCTACACCTTC.